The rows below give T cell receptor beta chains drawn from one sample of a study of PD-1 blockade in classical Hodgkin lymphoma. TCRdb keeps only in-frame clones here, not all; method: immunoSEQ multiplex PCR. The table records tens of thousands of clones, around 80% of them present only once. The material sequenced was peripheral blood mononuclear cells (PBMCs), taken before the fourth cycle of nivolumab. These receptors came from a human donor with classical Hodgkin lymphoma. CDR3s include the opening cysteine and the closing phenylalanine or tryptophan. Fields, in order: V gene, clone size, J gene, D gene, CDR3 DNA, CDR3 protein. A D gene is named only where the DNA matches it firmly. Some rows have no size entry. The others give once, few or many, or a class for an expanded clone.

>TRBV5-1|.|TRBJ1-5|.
TGCGCCAGCAGCTTGGTGGGGGCAGTAGATCAGCCCCAGCATTTT
CASSLVGAVDQPQHF
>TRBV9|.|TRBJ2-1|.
TGTGCCAGCAGCGTTTACGGCGGTACCTCGTACAATGAGCAGTTCTTC
CASSVYGGTSYNEQFF
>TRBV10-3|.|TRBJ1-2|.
TGTGCCATCAGTTCTGAAGAATACTACACCTTC
CAISSEEYYTF
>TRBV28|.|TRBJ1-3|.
TGTGCCAGCAGTTTGGGAGGGCGCGGGGGAAACACCATATATTTT
CASSLGGRGGNTIYF
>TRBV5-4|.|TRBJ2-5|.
TGTGCCAGCAGCTTAGACCGAGCCTTGGCAGAGACCCAGTACTTC
CASSLDRALAETQYF
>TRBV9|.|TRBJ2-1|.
TGTGCCAGCAGCGTAGGTCAGGGGACCTACAATGAGCAGTTCTTC
CASSVGQGTYNEQFF
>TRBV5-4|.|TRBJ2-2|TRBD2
TGTGCCAGCAGCCCGAGCGGGAGGGGGAACACCGGGGAGCTGTTTTTT
CASSPSGRGNTGELFF
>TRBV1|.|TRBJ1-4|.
TGCACCAGCAGCCAAGACAGAAGACGGCACAATGAAAAACTGTTTTTT
CTSSQDRRRHNEKLFF
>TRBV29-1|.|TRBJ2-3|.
TGCAGCGTGGGTGACCTGGATACGCAGTATTTT
CSVGDLDTQYF
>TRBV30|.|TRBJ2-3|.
TGTGCCTGGAGTGCACCTACAGATACGCAGTATTTT
CAWSAPTDTQYF
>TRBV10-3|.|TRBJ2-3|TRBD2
TGTGCCATCAGTGCGGGGGGACTACAGTCAGATACGCAGTATTTT
CAISAGGLQSDTQYF
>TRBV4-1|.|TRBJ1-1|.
TGCGCCAGCAGCCAAGATGGGGGGGCTGAAGCTTTCTTT
CASSQDGGAEAFF
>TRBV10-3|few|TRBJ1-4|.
TGTGCCATCAGTGATGATGAAAAACTGTTTTTT
CAISDDEKLFF
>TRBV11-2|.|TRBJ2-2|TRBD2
TGTGCCAGCAGGTCGGGACTAGCGGGAACCGGGGAGCTGTTTTTT
CASRSGLAGTGELFF
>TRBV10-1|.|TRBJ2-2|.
TGCGCCAGCAGTGAAAATAGGGGGATCAACACCGGGGAGCTGTTTTTT
CASSENRGINTGELFF
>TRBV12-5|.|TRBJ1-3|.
TGTGCTAGTGGTTTGATCCTTTCCGGAAACACCATATATTTT
CASGLILSGNTIYF
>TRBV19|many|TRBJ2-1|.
TGTGCCAGTAGTCCCAATAGCGTCCCCTGGGGGAATGAGCAGTTCTTC
CASSPNSVPWGNEQFF
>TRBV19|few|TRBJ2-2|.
TGTGCCAGTAGTATAGGTATATTTAACACCGGGGAGCTGTTTTTT
CASSIGIFNTGELFF
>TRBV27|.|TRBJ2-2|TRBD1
TGTGCCAGCAGTTTACTTGGGCAGGGGGCGGTCGGCACCGGGGAGCTGTTTTTT
CASSLLGQGAVGTGELFF
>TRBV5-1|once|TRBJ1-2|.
TGCGCCAGCAGCTTGGGGACATCTAACTATGGCTACACCTTC
CASSLGTSNYGYTF
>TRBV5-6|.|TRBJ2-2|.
TGTGCCAGCAGCTGGACAGCACTGAACACCGGGGAGCTGTTTTTT
CASSWTALNTGELFF
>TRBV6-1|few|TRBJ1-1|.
TGTGCCAGCAGTGATCTCGGCAACACTGAAGCTTTCTTT
CASSDLGNTEAFF
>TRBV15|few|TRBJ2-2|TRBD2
TGTGCCACCAGCAGAGATAGACGGCTAGCGGAGAACACCGGGGAGCTGTTTTTT
CATSRDRRLAENTGELFF
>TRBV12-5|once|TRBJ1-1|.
TGTGCTAGTGGTTTGGCCTCAAGAACTGAAGCTTTCTTT
CASGLASRTEAFF
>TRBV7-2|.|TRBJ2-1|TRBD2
TGTGCCAGCAGCTTAGAGCCTGGGGGGGAGTTCTTC
CASSLEPGGEFF
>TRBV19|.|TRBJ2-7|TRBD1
TGTGCCAGTAGTGCCCTTGGGACAGCTGCCTACGAGCAGTACTTC
CASSALGTAAYEQYF
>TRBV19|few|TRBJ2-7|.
TGTGCCAGTAGTCGGTGGGGTATCGACGAGCAGTACTTC
CASSRWGIDEQYF
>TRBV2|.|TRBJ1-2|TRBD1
TGTGCCAGCAGTCTGGGACAGGCCATATATGGCTACACCTTC
CASSLGQAIYGYTF
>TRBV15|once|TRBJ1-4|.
TGTGCCACCAGCGCCAGGGTAGGAGAAAAACTGTTTTTT
CATSARVGEKLFF
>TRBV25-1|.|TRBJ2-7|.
TGTGCCAGCCCTAATGCAGGATCCTACGAGCAGTACTTC
CASPNAGSYEQYF
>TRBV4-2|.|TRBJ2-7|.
TGTGCCAGCAGCCAAGAGTGGGTCCCAGGGGACGAGCAGTACTTC
CASSQEWVPGDEQYF
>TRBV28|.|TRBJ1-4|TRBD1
TGTGCCAGCAGGACAGGGTGGGAAAAACTGTTTTTT
CASRTGWEKLFF
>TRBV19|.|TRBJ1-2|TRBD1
TGTGCCAGTAGTACCCGGCTCGGACAGGGTTCGGACTATGGCTACACCTTC
CASSTRLGQGSDYGYTF
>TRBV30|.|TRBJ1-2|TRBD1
TGTGCCTGGAGGAACCAGGGGGCGCACTATGGCTACACCTTC
CAWRNQGAHYGYTF
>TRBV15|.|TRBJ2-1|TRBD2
TGTGCCACCAGCAAGGGGAGGGGTGGGTACAATGAGCAGTTCTTC
CATSKGRGGYNEQFF